This T cell receptor (beta chain) was sequenced in a study of patients and donors after allogeneic stem cell transplantation. In TCRdb, the RT-PCR reads were re-called with MiXCR into one record per CDR3 protein. The data contain about 960,000 distinct CDR3 sequences, 15% to 20% of them singletons. The CDR3 has 16 amino acids. The V and J ends lost 4 bases and 5 bases, in that order; junction bases with no gene match: 15. Germline V gives CDR1 SGHDT, CDR2 YYEEEE. The source material was blood, either unsorted or a sorted T cell fraction (not recorded which). The TCR comes from a human donor who was either an allogeneic HSCT recipient or a stem cell or donor lymphocyte infusion donor (not recorded which). It is not recorded whose cells these are; they may come from a transplant donor. The chain recombines TRBV5-6 with TRBJ2-7, with 7 bases matching TRBD2. CDR3 bases: TGTGCCAGCAGCATACTGGGAGGGTTCGTTCTCGACGAGCAGTACTTC. Its protein product is CASSILGGFVLDEQYF.